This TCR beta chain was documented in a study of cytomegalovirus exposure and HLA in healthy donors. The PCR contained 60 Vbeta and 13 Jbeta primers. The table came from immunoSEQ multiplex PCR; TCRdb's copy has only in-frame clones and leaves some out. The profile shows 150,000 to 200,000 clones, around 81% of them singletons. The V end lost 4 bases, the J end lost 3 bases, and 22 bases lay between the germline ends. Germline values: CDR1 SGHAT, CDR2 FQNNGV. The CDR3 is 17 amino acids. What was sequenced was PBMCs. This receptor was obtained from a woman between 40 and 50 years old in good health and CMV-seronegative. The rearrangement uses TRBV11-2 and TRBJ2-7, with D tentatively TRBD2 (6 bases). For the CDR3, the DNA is TGTGCCAGCAGCTCTAGAGGTACCGCGGGAACTCTCTACGAGCAGTACTTC. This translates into CASSSRGTAGTLYEQYF.